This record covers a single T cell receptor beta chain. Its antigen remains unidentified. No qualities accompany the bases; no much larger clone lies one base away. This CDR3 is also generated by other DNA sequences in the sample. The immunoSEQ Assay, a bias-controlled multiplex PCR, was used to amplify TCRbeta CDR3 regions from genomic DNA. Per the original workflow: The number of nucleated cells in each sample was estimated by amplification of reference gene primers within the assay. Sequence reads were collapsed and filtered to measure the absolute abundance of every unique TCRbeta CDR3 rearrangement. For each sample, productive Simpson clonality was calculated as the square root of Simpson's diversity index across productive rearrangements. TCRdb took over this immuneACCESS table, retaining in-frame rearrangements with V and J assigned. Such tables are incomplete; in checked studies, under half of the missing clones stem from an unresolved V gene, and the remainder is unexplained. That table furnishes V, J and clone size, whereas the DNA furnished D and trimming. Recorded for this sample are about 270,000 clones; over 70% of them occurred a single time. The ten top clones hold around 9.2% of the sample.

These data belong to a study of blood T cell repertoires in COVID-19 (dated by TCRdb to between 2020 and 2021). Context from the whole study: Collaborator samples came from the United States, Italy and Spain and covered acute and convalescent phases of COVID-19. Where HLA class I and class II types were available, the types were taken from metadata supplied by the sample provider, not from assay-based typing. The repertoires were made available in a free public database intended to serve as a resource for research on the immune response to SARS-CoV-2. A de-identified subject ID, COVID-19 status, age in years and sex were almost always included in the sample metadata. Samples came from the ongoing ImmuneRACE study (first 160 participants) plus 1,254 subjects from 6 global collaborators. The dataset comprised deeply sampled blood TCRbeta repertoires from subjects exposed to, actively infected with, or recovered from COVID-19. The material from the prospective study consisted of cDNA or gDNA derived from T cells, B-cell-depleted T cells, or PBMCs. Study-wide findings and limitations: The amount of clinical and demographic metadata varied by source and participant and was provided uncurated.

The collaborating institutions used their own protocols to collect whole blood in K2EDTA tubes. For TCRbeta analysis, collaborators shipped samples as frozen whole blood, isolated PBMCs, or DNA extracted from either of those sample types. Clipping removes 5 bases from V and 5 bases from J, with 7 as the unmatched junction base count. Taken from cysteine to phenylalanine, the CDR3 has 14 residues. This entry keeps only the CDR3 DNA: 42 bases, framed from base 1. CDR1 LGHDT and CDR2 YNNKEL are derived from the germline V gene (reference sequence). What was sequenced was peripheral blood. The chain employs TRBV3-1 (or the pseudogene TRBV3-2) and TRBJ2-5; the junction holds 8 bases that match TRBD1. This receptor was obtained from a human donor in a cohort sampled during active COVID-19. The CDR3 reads CASSDGQGRETQYF. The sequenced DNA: TGTGCCAGCAGCGACGGACAGGGAAGGGAGACCCAGTACTTC.